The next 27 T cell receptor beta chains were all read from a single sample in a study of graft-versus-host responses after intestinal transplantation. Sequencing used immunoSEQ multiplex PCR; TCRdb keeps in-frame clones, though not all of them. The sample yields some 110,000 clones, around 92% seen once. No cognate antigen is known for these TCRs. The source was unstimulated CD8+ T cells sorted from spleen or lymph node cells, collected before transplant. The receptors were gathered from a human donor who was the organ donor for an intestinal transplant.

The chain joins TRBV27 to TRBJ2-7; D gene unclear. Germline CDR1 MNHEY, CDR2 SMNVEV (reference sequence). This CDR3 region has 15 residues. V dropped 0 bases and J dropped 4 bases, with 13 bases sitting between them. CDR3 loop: CASSLSFLDGYEQYF. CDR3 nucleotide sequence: TGTGCCAGCAGTTTATCGTTCCTGGATGGGTACGAGCAGTACTTC.

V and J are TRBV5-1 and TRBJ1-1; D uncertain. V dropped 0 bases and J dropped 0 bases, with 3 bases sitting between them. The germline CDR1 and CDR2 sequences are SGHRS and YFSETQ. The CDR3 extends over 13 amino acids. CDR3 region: CASSLVVNTEAFF. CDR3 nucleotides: TGCGCCAGCAGCTTGGTCGTGAACACTGAAGCTTTCTTT.

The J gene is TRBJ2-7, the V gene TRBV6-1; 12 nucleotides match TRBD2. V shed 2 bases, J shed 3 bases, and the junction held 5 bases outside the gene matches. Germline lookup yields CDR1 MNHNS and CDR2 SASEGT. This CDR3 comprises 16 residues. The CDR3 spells CASSELWGLAGYEQYF. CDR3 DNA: TGTGCCAGCAGTGAACTTTGGGGACTAGCGGGCTACGAGCAGTACTTC.

In DNA form, the CDR3 reads TGTGCCAGCAGTTTCGATGGCAGGGGGCGAGGAAACACCATATATTTT. Translated, it gives CASSFDGRGRGNTIYF. V gene TRBV28 combines with J gene TRBJ1-3; 8 bases line up with TRBD1. Unmatched junction bases numbered 8, after V lost 3 bases and J lost 4 bases. The CDR3 is 16 amino acids. Per the germline V gene, CDR1 is MDHEN and CDR2 is SYDVKM.

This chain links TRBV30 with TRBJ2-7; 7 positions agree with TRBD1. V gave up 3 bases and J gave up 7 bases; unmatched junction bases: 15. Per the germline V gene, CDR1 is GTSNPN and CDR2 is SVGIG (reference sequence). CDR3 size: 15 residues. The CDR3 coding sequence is TGTGCCTGGAGCTCTGTGGGACAGAGCGGATTTGAGCAGTACTTC. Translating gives CAWSSVGQSGFEQYF. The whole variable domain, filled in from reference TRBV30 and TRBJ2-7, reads SQTIHQWPATLVQPVGSPLSLECTVEGTSNPNLYWYRQAAGRGLQLLFYSVGIGQISSEVPQNLSASRPQDRQFILSSKKLLLSDSGFYLCAWSSVGQSGFEQYFGPGTRLTVT.

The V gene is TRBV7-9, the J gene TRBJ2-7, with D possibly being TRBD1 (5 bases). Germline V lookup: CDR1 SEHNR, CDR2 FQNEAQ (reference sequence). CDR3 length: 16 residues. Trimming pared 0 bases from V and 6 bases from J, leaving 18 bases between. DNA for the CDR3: TGTGCCAGCAGCTTAGCTCAGGGAAGGACCCTTAGCGAGCAGTACTTC. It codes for CASSLAQGRTLSEQYF.

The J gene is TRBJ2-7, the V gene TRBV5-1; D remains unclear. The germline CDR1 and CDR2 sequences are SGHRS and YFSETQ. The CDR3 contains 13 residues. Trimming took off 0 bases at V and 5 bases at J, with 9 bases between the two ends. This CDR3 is CASSLALGNEQYF. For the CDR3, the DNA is TGCGCCAGCAGCTTGGCTCTAGGCAACGAGCAGTACTTC.

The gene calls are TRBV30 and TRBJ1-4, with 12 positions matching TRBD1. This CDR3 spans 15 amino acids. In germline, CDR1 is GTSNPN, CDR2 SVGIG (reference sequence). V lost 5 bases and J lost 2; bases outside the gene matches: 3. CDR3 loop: CAWGDRGLTNEKLFF. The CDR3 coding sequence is TGTGCCTGGGGGGACAGGGGGCTGACTAATGAAAAACTGTTTTTT. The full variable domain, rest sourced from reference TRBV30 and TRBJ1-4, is SQTIHQWPATLVQPVGSPLSLECTVEGTSNPNLYWYRQAAGRGLQLLFYSVGIGQISSEVPQNLSASRPQDRQFILSSKKLLLSDSGFYLCAWGDRGLTNEKLFFGSGTQLSVL.

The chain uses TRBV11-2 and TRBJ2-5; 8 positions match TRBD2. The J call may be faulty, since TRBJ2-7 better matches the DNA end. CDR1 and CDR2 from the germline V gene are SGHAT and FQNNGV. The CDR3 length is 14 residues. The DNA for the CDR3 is TGTGCCAGCAGCTTTACTAGCGGATTTTACGAGCAGTACTTC. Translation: CASSFTSGFYEQYF.

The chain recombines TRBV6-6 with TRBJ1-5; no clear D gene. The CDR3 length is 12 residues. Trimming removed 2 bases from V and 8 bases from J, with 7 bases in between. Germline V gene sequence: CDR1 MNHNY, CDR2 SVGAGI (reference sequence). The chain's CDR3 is CASSYIFEPQHF. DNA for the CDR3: TGTGCCAGCAGTTACATCTTTGAGCCCCAGCATTTT.

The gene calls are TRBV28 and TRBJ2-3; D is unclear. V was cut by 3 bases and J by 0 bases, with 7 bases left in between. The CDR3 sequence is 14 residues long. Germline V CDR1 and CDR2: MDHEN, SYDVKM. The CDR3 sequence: CASSLTLSTDTQYF. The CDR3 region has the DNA TGTGCCAGCAGTTTGACACTCAGCACAGATACGCAGTATTTT.

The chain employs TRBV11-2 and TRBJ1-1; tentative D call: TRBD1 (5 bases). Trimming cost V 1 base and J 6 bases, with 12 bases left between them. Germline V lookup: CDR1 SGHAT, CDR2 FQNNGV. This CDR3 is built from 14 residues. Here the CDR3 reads CASSLGWGWAEAFF. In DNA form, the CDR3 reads TGTGCCAGCAGCTTAGGGTGGGGCTGGGCTGAAGCTTTCTTT.

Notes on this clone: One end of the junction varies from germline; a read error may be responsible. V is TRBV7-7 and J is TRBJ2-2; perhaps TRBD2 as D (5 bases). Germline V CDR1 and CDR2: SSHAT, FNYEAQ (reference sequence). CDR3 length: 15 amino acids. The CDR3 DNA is TGTGCTAGCAGCTTAGCGCCTGCGAACACCGGGGAGCTGTTTTTT. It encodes CASSLAPANTGELFF. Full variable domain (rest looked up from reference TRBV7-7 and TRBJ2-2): GAGVSQSPRYKVTKRGQDVTLRCDPISSHATLYWYQQALGQGPEFLTYFNYEAQPDKSGLPSDRFSAERPEGSISTLTIQRTEQRDSAMYRCASSLAPANTGELFFGEGSRLTVL.

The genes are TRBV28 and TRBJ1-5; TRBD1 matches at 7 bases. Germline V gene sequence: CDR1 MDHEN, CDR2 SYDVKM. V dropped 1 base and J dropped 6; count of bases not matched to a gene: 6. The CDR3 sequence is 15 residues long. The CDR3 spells CASSLYRGPGQPQHF. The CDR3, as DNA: TGTGCCAGCAGTTTATATAGGGGGCCGGGTCAGCCCCAGCATTTT.

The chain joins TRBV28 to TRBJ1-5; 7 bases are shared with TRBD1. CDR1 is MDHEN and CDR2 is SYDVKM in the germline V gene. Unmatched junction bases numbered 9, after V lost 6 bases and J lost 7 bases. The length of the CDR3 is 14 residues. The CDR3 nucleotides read TGTGCCAGCAGCCGACAGGGCGGGGACCAGCCCCAGCATTTT. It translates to CASSRQGGDQPQHF.

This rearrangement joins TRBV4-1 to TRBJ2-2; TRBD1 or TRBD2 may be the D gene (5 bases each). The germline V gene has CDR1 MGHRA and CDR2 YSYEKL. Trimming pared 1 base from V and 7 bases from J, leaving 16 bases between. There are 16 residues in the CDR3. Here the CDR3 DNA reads TGCGCCAGCAGCCAAGTGTCAACCGGGACGTACGGGGAGCTGTTTTTT. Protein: CASSQVSTGTYGELFF.

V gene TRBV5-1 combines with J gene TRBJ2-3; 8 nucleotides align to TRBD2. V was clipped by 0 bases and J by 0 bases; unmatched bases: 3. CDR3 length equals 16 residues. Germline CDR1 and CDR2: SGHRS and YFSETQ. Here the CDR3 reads CASSLAASGSTDTQYF. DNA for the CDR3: TGCGCCAGCAGCTTGGCCGCTAGCGGGAGCACAGATACGCAGTATTTT.

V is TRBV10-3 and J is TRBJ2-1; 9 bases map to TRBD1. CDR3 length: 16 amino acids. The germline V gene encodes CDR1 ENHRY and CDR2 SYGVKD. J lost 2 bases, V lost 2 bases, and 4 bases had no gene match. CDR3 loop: CAISEGGQGPYNEQFF. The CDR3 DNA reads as TGTGCCATCAGTGAGGGGGGACAGGGCCCCTACAATGAGCAGTTCTTC.

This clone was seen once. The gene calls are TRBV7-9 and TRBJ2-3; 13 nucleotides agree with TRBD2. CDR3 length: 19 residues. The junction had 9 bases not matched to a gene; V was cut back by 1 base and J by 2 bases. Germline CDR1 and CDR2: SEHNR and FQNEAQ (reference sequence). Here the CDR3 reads CASSLDPGLAGSYTDTQYF. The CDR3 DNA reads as TGTGCCAGCAGCTTAGACCCGGGACTAGCGGGGTCCTACACAGATACGCAGTATTTT.

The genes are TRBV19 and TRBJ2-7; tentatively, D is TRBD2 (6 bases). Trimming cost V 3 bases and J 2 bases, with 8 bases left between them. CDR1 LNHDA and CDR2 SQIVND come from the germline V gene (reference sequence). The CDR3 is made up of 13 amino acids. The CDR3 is CASSMRGAYEQYF. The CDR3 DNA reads TGTGCCAGTAGTATGCGGGGAGCCTACGAGCAGTACTTC.

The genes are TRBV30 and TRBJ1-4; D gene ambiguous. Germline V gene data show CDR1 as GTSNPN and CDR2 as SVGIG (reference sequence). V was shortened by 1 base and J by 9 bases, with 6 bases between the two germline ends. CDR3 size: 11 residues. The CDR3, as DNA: TGTGCCTGGAGTGGCACAAAAAAACTGTTTTTT. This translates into CAWSGTKKLFF.

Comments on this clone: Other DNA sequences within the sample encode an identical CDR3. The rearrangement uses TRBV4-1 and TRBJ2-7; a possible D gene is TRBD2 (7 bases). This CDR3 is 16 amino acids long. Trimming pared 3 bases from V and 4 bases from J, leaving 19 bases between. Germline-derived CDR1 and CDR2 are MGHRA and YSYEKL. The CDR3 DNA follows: TGCGCCAGCAGCCAGGAAATGGGGGGGGCGGGGTACGAGCAGTACTTC. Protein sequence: CASSQEMGGAGYEQYF.

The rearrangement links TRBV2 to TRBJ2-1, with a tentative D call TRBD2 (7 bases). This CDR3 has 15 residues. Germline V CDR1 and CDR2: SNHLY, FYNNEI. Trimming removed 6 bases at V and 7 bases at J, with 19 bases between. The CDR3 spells CASSPPGAGVNEQFF. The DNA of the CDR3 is TGTGCCAGCAGCCCCCCGGGGGCGGGAGTGAATGAGCAGTTCTTC.

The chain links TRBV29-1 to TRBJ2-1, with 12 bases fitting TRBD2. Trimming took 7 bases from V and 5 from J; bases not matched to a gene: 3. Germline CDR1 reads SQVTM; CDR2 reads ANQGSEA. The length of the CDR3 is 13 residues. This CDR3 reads CSGRLAGDNEQFF. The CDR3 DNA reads TGCAGCGGGAGACTAGCGGGGGACAATGAGCAGTTCTTC.

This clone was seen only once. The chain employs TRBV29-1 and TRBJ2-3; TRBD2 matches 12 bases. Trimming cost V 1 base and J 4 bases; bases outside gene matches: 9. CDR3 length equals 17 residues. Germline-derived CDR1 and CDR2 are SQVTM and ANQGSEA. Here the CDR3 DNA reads TGCAGCGTTGAAGGGGTGCTAGCGGGAGGGCCAGCAGATACGCAGTATTTT. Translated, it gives CSVEGVLAGGPADTQYF.

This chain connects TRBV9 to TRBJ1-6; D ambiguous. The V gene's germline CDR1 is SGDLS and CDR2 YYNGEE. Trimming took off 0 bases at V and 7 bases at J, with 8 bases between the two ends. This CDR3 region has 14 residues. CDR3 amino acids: CASSVGAGNSPLHF. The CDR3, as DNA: TGTGCCAGCAGCGTAGGGGCCGGCAATTCACCCCTCCACTTT.

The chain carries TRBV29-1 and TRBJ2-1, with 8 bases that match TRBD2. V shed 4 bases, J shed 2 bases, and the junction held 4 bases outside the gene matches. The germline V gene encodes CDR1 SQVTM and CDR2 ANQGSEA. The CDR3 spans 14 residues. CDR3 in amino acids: CSVATSGTYNEQFF. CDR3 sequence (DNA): TGCAGCGTTGCTACTAGCGGAACCTACAATGAGCAGTTCTTC.